This T cell receptor (beta chain) appears in the sequencing data of a study of T cells in Graves' hyperthyroidism and ophthalmopathy (dated by TCRdb to about 2019). In terms of the full investigation: Peripheral blood was sampled at the time of initial diagnosis, prior to any treatment. In roughly six Graves' hyperthyroidism patients, the study also compared T-cell repertoires from thyroid tissue with T-cell repertoires from blood. To identify TCR V-J signatures that set the groups apart, the researchers used a discovery cohort of 100 patients, made up of around 40 with Graves' ophthalmopathy and 55 to 65 with stable Graves' hyperthyroidism. The 90 or so discovery patients were randomly split 7:3 into training and test sets. After sampling, hyperthyroidism patients received methimazole starting at 30 mg daily, and ophthalmopathy patients received high-dose intravenous methylprednisolone. TCR Vbeta CDR3 sequencing of 140 or so peripheral blood samples (about 45 ophthalmopathy, 75 or so hyperthyroidism and roughly 17 progressor patients) is reported in the paper. An independent validation cohort of 18 to 20 hyperthyroidism patients and 17 patients who later progressed to ophthalmopathy tested prospective prediction of ophthalmopathy. Study-level results and caveats: In validation, progression to ophthalmopathy was predicted by the model with 65% to 71% sensitivity and nearly 75% specificity, a median of roughly six months before onset. In cross-validation, a model built on a 13 V-J signature told ophthalmopathy apart from stable hyperthyroidism with under 90% sensitivity and about 81% specificity, and in testing the same model reached 80%/75%. Most expanded thyroid clonotypes (frequency above 0.001) were also detected in blood, a finding suggesting that blood repertoires may reflect thyroid immune responses. Sample size was not statistically predetermined, and blinding of investigators to group allocation was not performed.

Trimming takes 4 bases off V and 3 bases off J; junction bases not matched to a gene: 12. The cysteine opens and the phenylalanine closes a CDR3 of 16 amino acids. Kept here is only the CDR3 DNA, which spans 48 bases and is read in frame from base 1. CDR1 is given as KGHSH and CDR2 as LQKENI, both from the germline V gene. Moderately to severely active disease, a Clinical Activity Score of at least 3, a NOSPECS grade of at least 4, and a duration under 3 months were present in ophthalmopathy patients. Patients with uncontrolled infections, other autoimmune diseases, pregnancy or lactation were excluded. Diagnoses relied on clinical symptoms, serum thyroxine and TRAb, thyroid ultrasound and orbital computed tomography. Ficoll-Paque density gradient centrifugation was used to isolate PBMCs from about 9 ml of fresh peripheral blood. Trizol reagent was used to extract total RNA, and RNA quality was then checked on an Agilent 2100 Bioanalyzer.

Amplification of TCR beta CDR3 regions was carried out from RNA transcripts. The TCR CDR3 was subjected to a first round of RT-PCR using the HTBI primer set and the Qiagen OneStep RT-PCR kit. The libraries were constructed in a second round of multiplex PCR and then size-selected and purified. Paired-end sequencing of the libraries was performed with 100 bp reads on an Illumina HiSeq2000. On the study's bioinformatics: SOAPnuke was used to process the raw data, throwing out any read that contained adapters or uncalled bases, had a mean Phred below 15, or lacked an exact constant-primer or identifier match. COPE v1.2.5 was used to merge high-quality paired reads, and clonotypes were defined as unique nucleotide sequences. MiTCR v1.1 was used to align clonotypes to the IMGT TRBV, TRBD and TRBJ reference segments. The analysis was restricted to V-J combinations with a frequency above 0.0001, which together covered 99.2% of the repertoires. A TCS score was defined as the ratio between F50 (clonal expansion) and ExV (chaos), using BLOSUM62-based TCRdist between CDR3 peptides within each V-J. Welch's t-statistics and random forest reduced several hundred V-J features to 10 to 15, which were used in a naive Bayes classifier (R e1071). Using fastp at Q25 and MiXCR, TCRdb reprocessed the public reads and kept productive beta chains. Identical CDR3 protein sequences are pooled into one entry, listed with their most common genes and DNA. In this record, the V and J calls reflect TCRdb's handling and not the investigators' own analysis. For this sample the table gives around 500,000 distinct CDR3 sequences, of which around 15% were detected only once. Of the sample, over 25% falls within the top ten clones.

Comment on this clonotype: Its antigen is not yet known. No much larger clonotype is one base removed from it; base qualities were not supplied.

This chain is built from TRBV18 and TRBJ2-7, with TRBD1 matching 7 junction bases. The receptor was derived from a woman between 25 and 40 years old with Graves' ophthalmopathy. Sequenced material: blood. The CDR3 amino acid sequence is: CASSRPGTDHFYEQYF. The bases are TGTGCCAGCTCACGACCCGGGACAGATCATTTCTACGAGCAGTACTTC.